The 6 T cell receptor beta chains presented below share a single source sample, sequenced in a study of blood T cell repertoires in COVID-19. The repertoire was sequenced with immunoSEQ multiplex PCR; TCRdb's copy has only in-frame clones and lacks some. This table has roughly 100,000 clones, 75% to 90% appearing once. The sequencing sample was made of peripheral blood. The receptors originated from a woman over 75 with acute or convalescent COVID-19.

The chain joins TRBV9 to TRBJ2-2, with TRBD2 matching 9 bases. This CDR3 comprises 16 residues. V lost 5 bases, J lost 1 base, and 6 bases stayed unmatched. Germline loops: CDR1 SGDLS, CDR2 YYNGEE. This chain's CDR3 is CASRLSAGGNTGELFF. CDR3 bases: TGTGCCAGCAGATTATCAGCGGGGGGGAACACCGGGGAGCTGTTTTTT.

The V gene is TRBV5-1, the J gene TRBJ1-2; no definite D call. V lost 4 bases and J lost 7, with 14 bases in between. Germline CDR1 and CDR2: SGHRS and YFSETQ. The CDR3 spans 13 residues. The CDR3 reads CASSPSQASGYTF. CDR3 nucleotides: TGCGCCAGCAGCCCGAGCCAAGCGTCTGGCTACACCTTC.

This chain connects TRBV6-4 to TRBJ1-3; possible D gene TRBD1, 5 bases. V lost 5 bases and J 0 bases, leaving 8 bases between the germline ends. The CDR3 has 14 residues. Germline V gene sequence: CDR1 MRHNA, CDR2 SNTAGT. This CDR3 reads CASSPDSSGNTIYF. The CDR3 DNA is TGTGCCAGCAGTCCTGACAGCTCTGGAAACACCATATATTTT.

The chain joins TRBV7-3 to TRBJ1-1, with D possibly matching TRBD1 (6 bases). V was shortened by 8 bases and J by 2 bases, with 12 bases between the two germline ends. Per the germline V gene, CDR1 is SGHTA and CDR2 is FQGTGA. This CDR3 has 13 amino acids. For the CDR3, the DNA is TGTGCCAGCGGACAGCAGGCCAACACTGAAGCTTTCTTT. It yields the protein CASGQQANTEAFF.

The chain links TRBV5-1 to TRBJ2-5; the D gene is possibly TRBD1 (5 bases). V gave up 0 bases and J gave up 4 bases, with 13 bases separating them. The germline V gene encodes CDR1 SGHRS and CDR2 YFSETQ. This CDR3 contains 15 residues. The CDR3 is CASSLGWGQRETQYF. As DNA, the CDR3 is TGCGCCAGCAGCTTGGGGTGGGGCCAGAGAGAGACCCAGTACTTC.

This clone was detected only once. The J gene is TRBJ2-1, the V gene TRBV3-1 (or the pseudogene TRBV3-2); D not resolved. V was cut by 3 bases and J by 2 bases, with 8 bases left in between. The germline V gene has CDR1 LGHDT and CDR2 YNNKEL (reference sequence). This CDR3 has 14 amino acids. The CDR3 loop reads CASSQGHPYNEQFF. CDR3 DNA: TGTGCCAGCAGCCAGGGCCATCCCTACAATGAGCAGTTCTTC.